What follows describes a single T cell receptor (beta chain). This sample stems from a study of blood T cell repertoires in COVID-19. Original data processing: Nucleated cell counts were estimated from reference gene primer amplification. Assay used: immunoSEQ multiplex PCR; TCRdb lists only in-frame clones, some missing. That table furnishes V, J and clone size, whereas the DNA furnished D and trimming. The table lists 200,000 to 250,000 clones, roughly 94% of them singletons, with approximately 1.2% in the top ten. The TCR sequence derives from a young man with acute or convalescent COVID-19. Sequenced input: peripheral blood.

The CDR3 DNA follows: TGCGCCAGCAGCCCAACGGGACAGGGGAATCAGCCCCAGCATTTT. Protein product: CASSPTGQGNQPQHF. This chain connects TRBV5-1 to TRBJ1-5, with 10 bases fitting TRBD1. The V gene end was trimmed by 4 bases and the J gene end by 4 bases; junction bases not matched to a gene: 5. CDR3 length: 15 amino acids. The V gene's germline CDR1 is SGHRS and CDR2 YFSETQ.